This passage covers 10 T cell receptor beta chains from one sample sequenced in a study of shared clonotypes between healthy human individuals. CD45RO-negative CD8 cells positively selected for CCR7 made up the naive population, which excluded terminally differentiated effector memory CD45RA+ cells. Clones were sequenced by immunoSEQ multiplex PCR, and TCRdb holds only the in-frame ones, with some missing. The table has 2 million to 2.5 million clones, about 92% seen once; the top ten hold more than 1.5%. Sequencing input: naive CD8+ T cells from PBMCs. Receptors originate from a man aged 18 to 29 in good health. Some clones in this sample may be carry-over from other donors' samples.

In DNA form, the CDR3 reads TGTGCCTGGAGGAAGGGACTACGGTCCTACGAGCAGTACTTC. Its translation is CAWRKGLRSYEQYF. V is TRBV30 and J is TRBJ2-5; 7 nucleotides line up with TRBD2. The DNA end is more similar to TRBJ2-7, so the J call may be wrong. There are 14 residues in the CDR3. Per the germline V gene, CDR1 is GTSNPN and CDR2 is SVGIG (reference sequence).

This chain uses TRBV7-8 with TRBJ1-1; D unresolved. The germline V and J ends were trimmed by 1 base and 1 base, with 13 bases remaining between them. The CDR3 contains 16 residues. Germline values: CDR1 SGHVS, CDR2 FQNEAQ. For the CDR3, the DNA is TGTGCCAGCAGCTTAGATACACGACTTCCGAACACTGAAGCTTTCTTT. This gives the protein CASSLDTRLPNTEAFF.

This chain connects TRBV7-5 to TRBJ1-2. TRBV7-5 is recorded as a pseudogene. The CDR3 consists of 17 residues. Here the CDR3 reads CVRSLVRGRVVNYGYTF. In DNA form, the CDR3 reads TGTGTCAGAAGCTTAGTTCGGGGGAGGGTGGTGAACTATGGCTACACCTTC.

This clone was counted between two and nine times. This chain links TRBV5-1 with TRBJ2-2; tentative D call: TRBD1 (5 bases). Germline CDR1 SGHRS, CDR2 YFSETQ. V was shortened by 4 bases and J by 3 bases, with 13 bases between the two germline ends. The CDR3 covers 15 residues. In nucleotides, the CDR3 is TGCGCCAGCAGCGTCGCTGGGGCCGACACCGGGGAGCTGTTTTTT. This gives the protein CASSVAGADTGELFF.

This clone was observed a single time. This rearrangement joins TRBV5-6 to TRBJ2-2; no clear D. This CDR3 comprises 12 residues. Trimming removed 6 bases at V and 5 bases at J, with 8 bases between. Germline V gives CDR1 SGHDT, CDR2 YYEEEE. DNA of the CDR3: TGTGCCAGCAACGCTGCAACCGGGGAGCTGTTTTTT. Its protein product is CASNAATGELFF.

A single count supports this clone. V usage is TRBV27 and J usage is TRBJ2-3; 10 nucleotides align to TRBD2. The junction had 6 bases not matched to a gene; V was cut back by 6 bases and J by 6 bases. Germline CDR1 is MNHEY and CDR2 is SMNVEV (reference sequence). The CDR3 has 14 amino acids. This chain's CDR3 is CASRPLAGVDTQYF. The CDR3 region has the DNA TGTGCCAGCAGGCCGCTAGCGGGAGTGGATACGCAGTATTTT.

J is TRBJ1-1 and V is TRBV10-3; D call uncertain. This CDR3 has 15 residues. Trimming removed 1 base at V and 4 bases at J, with 13 bases between. Germline V gives CDR1 ENHRY, CDR2 SYGVKD. DNA of the CDR3: TGTGCCATCAGTGAGTGGGCCCCCGAGGGCACTGAAGCTTTCTTT. This translates into CAISEWAPEGTEAFF.

The chain links TRBV10-3 to TRBJ2-7; 13 bases map to TRBD2. The CDR3 sequence is 16 residues long. V was pared by 2 bases and J by 1 base, with 2 bases of the junction left unmatched. Germline V gene lookup returns CDR1 ENHRY and CDR2 SYGVKD. CDR3 protein: CAISEVGLAGSYEQYF. The CDR3 nucleotides read TGTGCCATCAGTGAGGTGGGACTAGCGGGATCCTACGAGCAGTACTTC.

CDR3 loop: CAIWTAGLNEQFF. In DNA, the CDR3 is TGTGCCATATGGACGGCAGGGCTGAATGAGCAGTTCTTC. The genes are TRBV27 and TRBJ2-1, with D perhaps TRBD1 (5 bases). Trimming cost V 10 bases and J 7 bases, with 17 bases left between them. CDR1 and CDR2 (germline): MNHEY, SMNVEV (reference sequence). The CDR3 is 13 amino acids.

This sequence joins TRBV27 and TRBJ2-5, with 8 bases identical to TRBD1. Trimming removed 5 bases from V and 5 bases from J; junction bases left unmatched: 13. CDR1 and CDR2 from the germline V gene are MNHEY and SMNVEV (reference sequence). The CDR3 spans 16 residues. Written as DNA, the CDR3 is TGTGCCAGCAGTCCCTGGACAGGGATGGATAGGGAGACCCAGTACTTC. Its translation: CASSPWTGMDRETQYF.